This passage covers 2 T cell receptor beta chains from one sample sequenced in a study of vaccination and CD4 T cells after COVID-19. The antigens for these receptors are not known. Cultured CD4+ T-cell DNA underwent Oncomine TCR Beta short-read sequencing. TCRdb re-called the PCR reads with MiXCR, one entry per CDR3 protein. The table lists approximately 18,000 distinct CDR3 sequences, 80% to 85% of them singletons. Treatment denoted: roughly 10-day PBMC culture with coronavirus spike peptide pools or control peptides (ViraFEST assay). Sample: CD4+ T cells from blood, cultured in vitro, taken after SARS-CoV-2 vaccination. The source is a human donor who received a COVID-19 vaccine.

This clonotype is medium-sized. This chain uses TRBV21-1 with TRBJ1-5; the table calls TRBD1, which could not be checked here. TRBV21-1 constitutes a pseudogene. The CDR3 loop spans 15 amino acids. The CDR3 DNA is TGTGCCAGCAGCGACGGGACAGGGCAGGGTCAGCCCCAGCATTTT. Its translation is CASSDGTGQGQPQHF.

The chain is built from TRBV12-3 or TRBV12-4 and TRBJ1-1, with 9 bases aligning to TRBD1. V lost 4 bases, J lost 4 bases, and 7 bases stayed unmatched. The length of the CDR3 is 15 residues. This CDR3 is CASSSTGGSSTEAFF. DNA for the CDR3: TGTGCCAGCAGTTCCACAGGGGGCTCTAGCACTGAAGCTTTCTTT.